This T cell receptor (beta chain) was recovered during a study of CD8+ T cells in alopecia areata. A FACSAria was used to sort CD4+ and CD8+ T cells. These cells came from PBMCs. The sequencing template was cDNA reverse transcribed from extracted RNA. The assay was immunoSEQ multiplex PCR, and TCRdb's table has in-frame clones only and misses some. The sample holds under 150,000 clones, 62% seen once. On this clone itself: Antigen: not known. This sample includes further DNA sequences coding for the same CDR3.

Study-wide points: Mice gave a clearer picture of TCR sharing than patients did, possibly for HLA-related reasons. More clonal than normal scalp was lesional scalp, particularly alopecia totalis/universalis.

Deletions cut 3 bases from V and 3 bases from J, with 6 bases between. Germline CDR1 DFQATT, CDR2 SNEGSKA (reference sequence). The CDR3 extends over 11 amino acids. V is TRBV20-1 and J is TRBJ2-7; tentatively, D is TRBD2 (5 bases). The specimen sequenced was CD8+ T cells sorted from blood. This TCR derives from a human donor in good health. The CDR3 DNA follows: TGCAGTGCTAGCCGGGACTACGAGCAGTACTTC. Translating gives CSASRDYEQYF.